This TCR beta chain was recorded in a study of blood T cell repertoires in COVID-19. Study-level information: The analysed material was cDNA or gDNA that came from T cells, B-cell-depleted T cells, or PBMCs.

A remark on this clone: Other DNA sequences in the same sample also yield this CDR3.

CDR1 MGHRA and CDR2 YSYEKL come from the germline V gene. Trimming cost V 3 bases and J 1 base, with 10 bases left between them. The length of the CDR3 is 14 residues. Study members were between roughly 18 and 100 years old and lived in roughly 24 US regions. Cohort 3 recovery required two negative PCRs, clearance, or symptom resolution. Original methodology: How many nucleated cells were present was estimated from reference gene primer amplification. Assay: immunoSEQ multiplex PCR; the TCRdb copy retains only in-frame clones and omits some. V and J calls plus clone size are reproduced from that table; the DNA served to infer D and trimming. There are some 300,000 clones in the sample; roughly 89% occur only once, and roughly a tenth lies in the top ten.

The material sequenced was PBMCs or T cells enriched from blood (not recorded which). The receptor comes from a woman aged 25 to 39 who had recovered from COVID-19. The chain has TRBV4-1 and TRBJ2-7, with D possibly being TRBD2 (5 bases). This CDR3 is CASSQGRGSYEQYF. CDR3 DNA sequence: TGCGCCAGCAGCCAGGGTCGGGGTTCCTACGAGCAGTACTTC.